This T cell receptor beta chain was sequenced in a study of human T cells and chemical hapten exposure. Study-wide context: Upper-back patch tests with 0.01% DPC were read at 6 days.

Study outcomes and limitations: The study found that DPC sensitization did not change TCRs above 1 in 1000 frequency.

This clonotype turned up a few times. The antigen is unknown. Time point described: patch test 2, 6 weeks after DPC sensitization. The sample's treatment: therapeutic diphenylcyclopropenone sensitization with weekly scalp DPC. Total RNA came from unfractionated whole blood. The CDR3 has 15 residues. Germline assignment: CDR1 SGHVS and CDR2 FQNEAQ. V trimming: 5 bases; J trimming: 0 bases; junction bases outside the gene matches: 4. Single cDNA molecules in the library carried unique molecular identifiers attached during preparation. One entry per CDR3 protein, called by TCRdb with MiXCR from the RACE reads. The sample gives about 54,000 distinct CDR3 sequences, less than 10% of which show up once; 1.5% to 2% is in the top ten.

The chain employs TRBV7-8 and TRBJ2-4, with 7 bases matching TRBD1. This TCR was recovered from a woman in her 50s with alopecia areata. Some clones in this sample may be carry-over from other donors' samples. The sample in question was whole blood, obtained in connection with sensitization to the hapten diphenylcyclopropenone (DPC). In DNA, the CDR3 is TGTGCCAGCAGCGCAGACAGGGCAGCCAAAAACATTCAGTACTTC. This encodes CASSADRAAKNIQYF.